Here is one TCR beta chain with its context. Using a J-beta primer mix together with a sample-barcoded 5' primer, a second PCR was run for roughly 7 to 11 cycles. Each cDNA molecule, via a template-switch adaptor with 12 random nucleotides, was tagged. TCRdb ran MiXCR on the 5' RACE reads and lists one entry per CDR3 protein. The data contain approximately 1,100,000 distinct CDR3 sequences, 45% of them singletons. The source of the sample is a study of blood T cells in healthy people across ages. Study details: Researchers report that template switching captured about one barcoded beta molecule per two T cells.

The receptor was isolated from a woman in her sixties in good health. The sample comprised blood.

The chain's CDR3 is CASSFTGLAGVGTDTQYF. Here the CDR3 DNA reads TGTGCCAGCAGCTTCACTGGGCTAGCGGGAGTCGGCACAGATACGCAGTATTTT. The chain couples TRBV6-5 to TRBJ2-3; 10 nucleotides align to TRBD2. Germline V gene data show CDR1 as MNHEY and CDR2 as SVGAGI. The V segment lost 6 bases and the J segment 1 base; nucleotides outside the gene matches: 13. The CDR3 contains 18 residues.